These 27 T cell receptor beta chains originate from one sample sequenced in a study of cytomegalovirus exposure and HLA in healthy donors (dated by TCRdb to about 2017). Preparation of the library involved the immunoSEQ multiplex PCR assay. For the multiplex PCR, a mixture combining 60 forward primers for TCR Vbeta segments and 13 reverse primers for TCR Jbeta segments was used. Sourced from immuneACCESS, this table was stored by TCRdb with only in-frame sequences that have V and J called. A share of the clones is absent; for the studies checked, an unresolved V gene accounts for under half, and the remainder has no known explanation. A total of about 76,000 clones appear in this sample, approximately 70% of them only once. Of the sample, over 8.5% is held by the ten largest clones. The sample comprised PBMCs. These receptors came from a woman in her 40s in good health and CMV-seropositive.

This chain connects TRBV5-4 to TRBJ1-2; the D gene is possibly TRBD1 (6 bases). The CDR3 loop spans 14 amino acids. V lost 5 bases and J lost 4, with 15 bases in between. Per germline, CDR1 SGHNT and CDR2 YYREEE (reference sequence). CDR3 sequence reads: CASRTGPGVYGYTF. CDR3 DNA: TGTGCCAGCAGGACAGGCCCCGGGGTCTATGGCTACACCTTC.

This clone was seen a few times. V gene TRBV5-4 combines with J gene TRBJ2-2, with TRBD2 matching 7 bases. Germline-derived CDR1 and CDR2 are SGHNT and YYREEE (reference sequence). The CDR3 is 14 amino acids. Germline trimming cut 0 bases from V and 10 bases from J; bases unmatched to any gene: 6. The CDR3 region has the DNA TGTGCCAGCAGCTTGGGGCGGGGGTACGAGGAGCTGTTTTTT. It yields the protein CASSLGRGYEELFF. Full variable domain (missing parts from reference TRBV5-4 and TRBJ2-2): ETGVTQSPTHLIKTRGQQVTLRCSSQSGHNTVSWYQQALGQGPQFIFQYYREEENGRGNFPPRFSGLQFPNYSSELNVNALELDDSALYLCASSLGRGYEELFFGEGSRLTVL.

The CDR3, as DNA: TGCGCCAGCAGCCCAGGACAGGACGGCTACACCTTC. It codes for CASSPGQDGYTF. The chain carries TRBV5-1 and TRBJ1-2; 7 bases line up with TRBD1. Germline CDR1 is SGHRS and CDR2 is YFSETQ. The CDR3 has 12 residues. J lost 8 bases, V lost 4 bases, and 5 bases had no gene match.

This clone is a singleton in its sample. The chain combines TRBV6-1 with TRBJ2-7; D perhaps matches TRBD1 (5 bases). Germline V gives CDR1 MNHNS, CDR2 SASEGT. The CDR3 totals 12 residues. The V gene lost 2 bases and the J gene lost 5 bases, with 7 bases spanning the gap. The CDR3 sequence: CASSESGHEQYF. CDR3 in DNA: TGTGCCAGCAGTGAATCAGGGCACGAGCAGTACTTC.

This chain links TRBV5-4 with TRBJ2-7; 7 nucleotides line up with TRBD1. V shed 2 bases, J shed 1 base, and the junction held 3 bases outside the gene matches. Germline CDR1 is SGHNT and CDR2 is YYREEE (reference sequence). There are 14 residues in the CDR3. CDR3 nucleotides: TGTGCCAGCAGCTTACAGGGGCGGTCCTACGAGCAGTACTTC. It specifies CASSLQGRSYEQYF.

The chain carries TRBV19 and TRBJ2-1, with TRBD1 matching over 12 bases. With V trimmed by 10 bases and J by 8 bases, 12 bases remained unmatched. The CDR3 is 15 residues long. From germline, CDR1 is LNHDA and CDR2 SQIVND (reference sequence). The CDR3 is CATDDRDRGRYEQFF. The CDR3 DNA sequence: TGTGCCACTGATGACCGGGACAGGGGGCGGTATGAGCAGTTCTTC.

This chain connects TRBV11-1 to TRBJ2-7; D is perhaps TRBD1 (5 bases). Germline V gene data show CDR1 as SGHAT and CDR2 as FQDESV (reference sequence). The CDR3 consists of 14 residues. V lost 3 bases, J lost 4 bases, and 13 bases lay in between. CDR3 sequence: CASSLGPVPYEQYF. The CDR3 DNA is TGTGCCAGCAGCTTGGGGCCAGTTCCTTACGAGCAGTACTTC.

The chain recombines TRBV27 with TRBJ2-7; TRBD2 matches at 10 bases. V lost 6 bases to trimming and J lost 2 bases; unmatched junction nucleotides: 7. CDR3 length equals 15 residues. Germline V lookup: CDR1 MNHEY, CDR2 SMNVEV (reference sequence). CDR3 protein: CASSPIAGGTYEQYF. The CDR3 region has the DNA TGTGCCAGCAGCCCTATAGCGGGGGGTACCTACGAGCAGTACTTC.

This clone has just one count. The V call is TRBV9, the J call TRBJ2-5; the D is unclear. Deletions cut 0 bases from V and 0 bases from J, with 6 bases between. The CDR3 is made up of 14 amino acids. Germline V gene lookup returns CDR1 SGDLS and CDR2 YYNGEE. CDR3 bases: TGTGCCAGCAGCGTAGTTCCGTACCAAGAGACCCAGTACTTC. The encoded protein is CASSVVPYQETQYF.

The CDR3 loop reads CASSYFSRGGPDTQYF. CDR3 coding DNA: TGTGCCAGCAGTTACTTCTCACGGGGAGGGCCAGATACGCAGTATTTT. The gene calls are TRBV6-5 and TRBJ2-3; 7 nucleotides match TRBD2. The CDR3 sequence is 16 residues long. Germline CDR1 MNHEY, CDR2 SVGAGI. The trim removed 1 base at V and 4 bases at J, leaving 8 bases unmatched.

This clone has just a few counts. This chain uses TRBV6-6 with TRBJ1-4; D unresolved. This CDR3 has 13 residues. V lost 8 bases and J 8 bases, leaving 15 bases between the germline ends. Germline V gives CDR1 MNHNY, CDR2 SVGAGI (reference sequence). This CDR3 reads CASSQDGGEKLFF. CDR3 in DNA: TGTGCCAGCTCTCAGGACGGAGGAGAAAAACTGTTTTTT.

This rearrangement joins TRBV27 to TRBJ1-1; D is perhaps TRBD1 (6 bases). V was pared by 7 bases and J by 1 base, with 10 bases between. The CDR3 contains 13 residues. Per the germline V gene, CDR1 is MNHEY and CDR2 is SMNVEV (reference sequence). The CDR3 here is CASKGETNTEAFF. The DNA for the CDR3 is TGTGCCAGCAAGGGGGAGACGAACACTGAAGCTTTCTTT.

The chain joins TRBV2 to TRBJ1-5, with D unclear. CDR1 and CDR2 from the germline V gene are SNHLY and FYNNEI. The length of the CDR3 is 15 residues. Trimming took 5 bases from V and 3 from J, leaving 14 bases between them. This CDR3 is CASSSRGGDNQPQHF. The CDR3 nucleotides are TGTGCCAGCAGTAGTCGGGGAGGTGACAATCAGCCCCAGCATTTT.

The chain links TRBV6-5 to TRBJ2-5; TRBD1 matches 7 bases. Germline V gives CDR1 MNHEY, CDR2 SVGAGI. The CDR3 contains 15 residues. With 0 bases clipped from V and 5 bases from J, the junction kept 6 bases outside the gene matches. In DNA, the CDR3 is TGTGCCAGCAGTTACTCCAGGACAGGAGGCGAGACCCAGTACTTC. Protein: CASSYSRTGGETQYF.

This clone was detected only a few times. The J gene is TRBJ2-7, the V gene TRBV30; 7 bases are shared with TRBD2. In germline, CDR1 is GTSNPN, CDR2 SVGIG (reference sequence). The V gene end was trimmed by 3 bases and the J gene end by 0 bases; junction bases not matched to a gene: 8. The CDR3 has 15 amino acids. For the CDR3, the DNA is TGTGCCTGGAGCCGTACTAGCGATTACTCCTACGAGCAGTACTTC. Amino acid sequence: CAWSRTSDYSYEQYF.

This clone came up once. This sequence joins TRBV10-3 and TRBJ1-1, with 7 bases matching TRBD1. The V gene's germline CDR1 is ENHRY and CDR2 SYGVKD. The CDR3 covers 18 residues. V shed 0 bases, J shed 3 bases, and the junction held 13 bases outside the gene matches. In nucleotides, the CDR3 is TGTGCCATCAGTGAGTCGAGGGGGGCAGGGGGGTTGGACACTGAAGCTTTCTTT. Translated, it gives CAISESRGAGGLDTEAFF.

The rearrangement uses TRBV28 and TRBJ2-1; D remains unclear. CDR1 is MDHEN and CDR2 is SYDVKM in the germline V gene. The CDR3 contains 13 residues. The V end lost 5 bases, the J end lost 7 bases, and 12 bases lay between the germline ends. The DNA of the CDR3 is TGTGCCAGCAGTCCACCCCAGGAAAATGAGCAGTTCTTC. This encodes CASSPPQENEQFF.

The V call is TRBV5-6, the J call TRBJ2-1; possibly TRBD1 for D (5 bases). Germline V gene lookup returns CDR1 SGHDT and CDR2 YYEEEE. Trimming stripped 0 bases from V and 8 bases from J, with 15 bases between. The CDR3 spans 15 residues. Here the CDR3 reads CASSLGSGWLDEQFF. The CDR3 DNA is TGTGCCAGCAGCTTGGGCTCAGGGTGGCTGGATGAGCAGTTCTTC.

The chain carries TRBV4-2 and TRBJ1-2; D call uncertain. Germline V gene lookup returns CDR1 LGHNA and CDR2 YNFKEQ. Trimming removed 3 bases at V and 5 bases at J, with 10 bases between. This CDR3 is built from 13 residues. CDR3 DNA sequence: TGTGCCAGCAGCCAGGAGGGTAGATATGGCTACACCTTC. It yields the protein CASSQEGRYGYTF.

CDR3 DNA: TGTGCCAGCAGTGTGGAGGGACAGGCTAACTATGGCTACACCTTC. Its translation is CASSVEGQANYGYTF. This chain uses TRBV2 with TRBJ1-2; 8 bases agree with TRBD1. The CDR3 totals 15 residues. CDR1 and CDR2 (germline): SNHLY, FYNNEI. V was clipped by 4 bases and J by 0 bases; unmatched bases: 4.

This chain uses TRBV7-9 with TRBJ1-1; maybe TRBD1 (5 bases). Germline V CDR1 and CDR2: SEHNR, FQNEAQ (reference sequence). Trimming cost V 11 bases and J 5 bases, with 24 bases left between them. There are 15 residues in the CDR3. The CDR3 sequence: CAAPVGRVRLTEAFF. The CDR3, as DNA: TGTGCCGCCCCTGTGGGCAGGGTGAGGCTTACTGAAGCTTTCTTT.

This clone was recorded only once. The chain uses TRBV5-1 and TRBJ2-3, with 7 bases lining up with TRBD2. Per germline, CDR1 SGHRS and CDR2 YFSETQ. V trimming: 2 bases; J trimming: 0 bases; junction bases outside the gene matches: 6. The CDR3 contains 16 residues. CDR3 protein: CASSFSLAVSTDTQYF. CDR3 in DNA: TGCGCCAGCAGCTTCTCCCTAGCGGTCAGCACAGATACGCAGTATTTT.

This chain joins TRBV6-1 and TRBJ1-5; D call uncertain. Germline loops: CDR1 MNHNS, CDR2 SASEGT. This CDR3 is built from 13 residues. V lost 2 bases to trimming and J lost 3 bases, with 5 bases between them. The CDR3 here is CASSESFNQPQHF. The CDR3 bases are TGTGCCAGCAGTGAATCTTTCAATCAGCCCCAGCATTTT.

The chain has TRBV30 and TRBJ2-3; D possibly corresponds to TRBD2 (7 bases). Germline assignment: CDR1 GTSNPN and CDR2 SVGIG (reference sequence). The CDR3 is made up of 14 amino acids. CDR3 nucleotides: TGTGCTGCGAGGGGGGGGGCTTGGACAGATACGCAGTATTTT. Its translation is CAARGGAWTDTQYF.

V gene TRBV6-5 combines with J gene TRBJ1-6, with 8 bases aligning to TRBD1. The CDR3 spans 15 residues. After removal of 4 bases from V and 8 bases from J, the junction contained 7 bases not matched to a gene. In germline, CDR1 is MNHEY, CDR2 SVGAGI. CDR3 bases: TGTGCCAGCAGTTCCACAGGGGGTCCTGATTCACCCCTCCACTTT. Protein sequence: CASSSTGGPDSPLHF.

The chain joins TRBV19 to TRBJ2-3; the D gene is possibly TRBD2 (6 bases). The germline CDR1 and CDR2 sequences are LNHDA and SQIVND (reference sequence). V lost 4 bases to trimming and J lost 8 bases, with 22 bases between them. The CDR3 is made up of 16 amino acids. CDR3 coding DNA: TGTGCCAGTAGTACCGGACTACCGGGGCTCGGAAGTACGCAGTATTTT. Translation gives CASSTGLPGLGSTQYF.

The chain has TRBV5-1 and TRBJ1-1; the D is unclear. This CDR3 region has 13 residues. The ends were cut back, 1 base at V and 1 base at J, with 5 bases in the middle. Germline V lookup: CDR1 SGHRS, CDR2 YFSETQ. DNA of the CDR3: TGCGCCAGCAGCTTGACCGGGAACACTGAAGCTTTCTTT. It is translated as CASSLTGNTEAFF. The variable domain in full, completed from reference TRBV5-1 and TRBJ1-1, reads KAGVTQTPRYLIKTRGQQVTLSCSPISGHRSVSWYQQTPGQGLQFLFEYFSETQRNKGNFPGRFSGRQFSNSRSEMNVSTLELGDSALYLCASSLTGNTEAFFGQGTRLTVV.